Listed below are T cell receptor beta chains from one sample, sequenced in a study of blood T cells in healthy people across ages. TCRdb reprocessed the 5' RACE reads via MiXCR and lists one record per CDR3 protein. The repertoire includes hundreds of thousands of distinct CDR3 sequences, around 45% of them detected once, and 25% to 35% sits in the top ten. The specimen was blood. The receptor set was obtained from an older woman in good health. Both conserved end residues are part of each CDR3. The order of the fields is D gene, J gene, V gene, CDR3 protein. The D gene is left open where the match is weak.

TRBD2 | TRBJ2-5 | TRBV7-3 | CASSPGLAGLNEQYF
NA | TRBJ1-4 | TRBV7-2 | CASSRAPENEKLFF
NA | TRBJ1-2 | TRBV27 | CASSTAGGLGIYGYTF
TRBD1 | TRBJ2-7 | TRBV7-8 | CASSFYTGVYEQYF
NA | TRBJ2-5 | TRBV5-1 | CASSLGHPGGETQYF
NA | TRBJ2-7 | TRBV27 | CASSLRAEGAYEQYF
NA | TRBJ2-5 | TRBV7-9 | CASSSTNRVRETQYF
NA | TRBJ1-2 | TRBV6-6 | CASSYYSGGGLNYGYTF
TRBD2 | TRBJ2-3 | TRBV29-1 | CSGLAGLDTQYF
NA | TRBJ1-4 | TRBV2 | CASISPGSFEKLFF
NA | TRBJ2-5 | TRBV29-1 | CSVTGVETQYF
NA | TRBJ2-5 | TRBV20-1 | CSARTVVVETQYF
NA | TRBJ1-4 | TRBV15 | CATAGQLNEKLFF
TRBD2 | TRBJ2-1 | TRBV4-3 | CASSLNLAGGWQFF
NA | TRBJ1-1 | TRBV10-3 | CAIAAGATNTEAFF
NA | TRBJ1-1 | TRBV18 | CASSPSGTRGTEAFF